Shown below are 22 T cell receptor beta chains from a single sample sequenced in a study of CD8 T cells in Susac syndrome. RNA in amounts of about 0.5 to 1 ug was reverse transcribed with random hexamers. TCRdb re-analysed the immunoSEQ multiplex PCR reads in MiXCR, keeping a single row per CDR3 protein. This sample has over 300,000 distinct CDR3 sequences; just over 90% occur once, and the top ten carry more than 0.06%. What was sequenced was CD4+ T cells from PBMCs. Receptors originate from a human donor with multiple sclerosis.

The gene calls are TRBV5-1 and TRBJ1-4; the D is unclear. From germline, CDR1 is SGHRS and CDR2 YFSETQ. Trimming cost V 0 bases and J 2 bases, with 11 bases left between them. This CDR3 has 16 residues. CDR3 loop: CASSLVGGSTNEKLFF. CDR3 sequence (DNA): TGCGCCAGCAGCTTGGTAGGAGGGTCGACTAATGAAAAACTGTTTTTT.

The gene calls are TRBV24-1 and TRBJ2-1; D ambiguous. The germline V gene has CDR1 KGHDR and CDR2 SFDVKD. This CDR3 is built from 11 residues. V lost 9 bases and J lost 15, with 17 bases in between. CDR3 in DNA: TGTGCCACCCCTTTGGCGTACGCCTTGTTCTTC. Translation gives CATPLAYALFF.

The chain joins TRBV3-1 to TRBJ2-7; D may be TRBD2 (5 bases). The ends were cut back, 4 bases at V and 7 bases at J, with 11 bases in the middle. The CDR3 sequence is 12 residues long. Germline CDR1 LGHDT, CDR2 YNNKEL (reference sequence). This CDR3 is CASSLFGDEQYF. As DNA, the CDR3 is TGTGCCAGCAGCCTGTTCGGGGATGAGCAGTACTTC.

The chain links TRBV20-1 to TRBJ2-5; 11 bases are shared with TRBD2. The V gene's germline CDR1 is DFQATT and CDR2 SNEGSKA (reference sequence). The CDR3 has 18 residues. Losses at the gene ends were 1 base for V and 5 bases for J; bases not matched to a gene: 15. The CDR3: CSARGVAGGLLGMETQYF. In nucleotides, the CDR3 is TGCAGTGCTAGAGGGGTAGCGGGGGGGCTTTTAGGAATGGAGACCCAGTACTTC.

The chain employs TRBV11-2 and TRBJ1-3, with D hard to call. V lost 0 bases, J lost 2 bases, and 5 bases lay in between. The CDR3 is 14 amino acids. Germline CDR1 reads SGHAT; CDR2 reads FQNNGV. CDR3 sequence reads: CASSLDPTGNTIYF. In nucleotides, the CDR3 is TGTGCCAGCAGCTTAGATCCGACTGGAAACACCATATATTTT.

This chain links TRBV14 with TRBJ2-1, with D tentatively TRBD2 (6 bases). V lost 4 bases and J 4 bases, leaving 14 bases between the germline ends. Germline-derived CDR1 and CDR2 are SGHDN and FVKESK. The CDR3 loop spans 15 amino acids. CDR3 in amino acids: CASSRRDWPYNEQFF. Written as DNA, the CDR3 is TGTGCCAGCAGCCGCCGGGACTGGCCATACAATGAGCAGTTCTTC. The full variable domain, its missing parts supplied by reference TRBV14 and TRBJ2-1, is EAGVTQFPSHSVIEKGQTVTLRCDPISGHDNLYWYRRVMGKEIKFLLHFVKESKQDESGMPNNRFLAERTGGTYSTLKVQPAELEDSGVYFCASSRRDWPYNEQFFGPGTRLTVL.

The rearrangement joins TRBV14 to TRBJ2-7, with 7 nucleotides matching TRBD1. This CDR3 is built from 18 residues. V was clipped by 0 bases and J by 5 bases; unmatched bases: 16. Germline CDR1 reads SGHDN; CDR2 reads FVKESK. In nucleotides, the CDR3 is TGTGCCAGCAGCCAAGATAGGCCCCAGACAGGGAGTAGGAACGAGCAGTACTTC. Its translation: CASSQDRPQTGSRNEQYF.

The J gene is TRBJ1-5, the V gene TRBV2; D is unresolved. Trimming left V 4 bases short and J 7 bases short, with 14 bases between. The CDR3 is made up of 14 amino acids. CDR1 is SNHLY, CDR2 FYNNEI, per germline. The CDR3 sequence is CASSVERANQPQHF. The CDR3 nucleotides read TGTGCCAGCAGTGTTGAGAGAGCCAACCAGCCCCAGCATTTT.

This clonotype was observed a handful of times. The chain carries TRBV29-1 and TRBJ1-3; no reliable D call. CDR1 is SQVTM and CDR2 is ANQGSEA in the germline V gene. Deletions cut 3 bases from V and 4 bases from J, with 7 bases between. This CDR3 comprises 12 residues. In DNA form, the CDR3 reads TGCAGCGTTGACTCCGGAGGAAACACCATATATTTT. It translates to CSVDSGGNTIYF.

The chain joins TRBV19 to TRBJ1-1, with a possible D match to TRBD1 (5 bases). Germline V lookup: CDR1 LNHDA, CDR2 SQIVND (reference sequence). V shed 5 bases and J shed 1 base, with 14 bases lying between them. This CDR3 has 15 amino acids. The CDR3 nucleotides are TGTGCCAGTAGTCCGCAGGGCTTGGGGAACACTGAAGCTTTCTTT. It is translated as CASSPQGLGNTEAFF.

As for this clonotype: A junction boundary mismatches the germline segment, possibly from a read error. The gene calls are TRBV12-3 or TRBV12-4 and TRBJ1-2; D not certain. The CDR3 has 12 residues. CDR3 bases: TGTGCCAGCAGTTTCTTTGGAGGTTCTCCTGCCTTC. It encodes CASSFFGGSPAF.

The chain links TRBV12-3 or TRBV12-4 to TRBJ1-5; TRBD1 might be the D (5 bases). The CDR3 extends over 17 amino acids. V lost 2 bases, J lost 1 base, and 15 bases lay in between. The CDR3 region is CASSLWITQGSNQPQHF. The CDR3 nucleotides are TGTGCCAGCAGTTTATGGATTACCCAGGGAAGCAATCAGCCCCAGCATTTT.

The chain links TRBV7-2 to TRBJ2-7; D is undetermined. Looked up from germline, CDR1 is SGHTA and CDR2 is FQGNSA. The V and J ends lost 5 bases and 0 bases respectively, with 14 bases between them. The CDR3 has 15 residues. The DNA for the CDR3 is TGTGCCAGCAGCCCCCGGCAATTCCACTCCTACGAGCAGTACTTC. Protein product: CASSPRQFHSYEQYF.

This clonotype was found once. The V and J genes are TRBV5-1 and TRBJ2-7; 12 bases are shared with TRBD2. The V and J ends lost 0 bases and 4 bases, in that order; junction bases with no gene match: 2. In germline, CDR1 is SGHRS, CDR2 YFSETQ. This CDR3 region has 15 residues. The CDR3: CASSLGTSGTYEQYF. In DNA form, the CDR3 reads TGCGCCAGCAGCTTGGGGACTAGCGGGACTTACGAGCAGTACTTC.

The V and J genes are TRBV20-1 and TRBJ2-2, with a possible D match to TRBD2 (6 bases). The length of the CDR3 is 15 residues. V dropped 5 bases and J dropped 0 bases, with 13 bases sitting between them. Germline CDR1 reads DFQATT; CDR2 reads SNEGSKA (reference sequence). The CDR3 reads CSALSGGANTGELFF. The CDR3, as DNA: TGCAGTGCTTTAAGCGGCGGGGCGAACACCGGGGAGCTGTTTTTT.

The V gene is TRBV30, the J gene TRBJ2-1; D may be TRBD2 (5 bases). This CDR3 is built from 16 residues. V lost 3 bases and J 7 bases, leaving 22 bases between the germline ends. The germline CDR1 and CDR2 sequences are GTSNPN and SVGIG (reference sequence). Here the CDR3 reads CAWRARLASRGNEQFF. CDR3 nucleotides: TGTGCCTGGAGAGCCCGGCTAGCTAGTAGAGGAAATGAGCAGTTCTTC.

This chain uses TRBV27 with TRBJ2-5; 9 bases match TRBD2. There are 15 residues in the CDR3. Germline V lookup: CDR1 MNHEY, CDR2 SMNVEV (reference sequence). Trimming cost V 6 bases and J 5 bases; bases outside gene matches: 10. The CDR3 DNA follows: TGTGCCAGCAGGCTGAAGGTCAGCGGGGGGGAGACCCAGTACTTC. Its protein product is CASRLKVSGGETQYF.

This sequence joins TRBV11-2 and TRBJ1-1, with a tentative D call TRBD1 (5 bases). CDR3 length: 14 residues. Trimming cost V 3 bases and J 3 bases, with 11 bases left between them. Germline CDR1 is SGHAT and CDR2 is FQNNGV. The CDR3 sequence is CASSFDRTYTEAFF. DNA of the CDR3: TGTGCCAGCAGCTTCGACAGAACATACACTGAAGCTTTCTTT.

The genes are TRBV20-1 and TRBJ2-7, with D possibly TRBD1 on 6 matching bases. V was pared by 5 bases and J by 3 bases, with 23 bases between. There are 16 residues in the CDR3. CDR1 and CDR2 (germline): DFQATT, SNEGSKA (reference sequence). CDR3 nucleotides: TGCAGTGCTGCCCTTCCCCGGCAGGGGAACCTCTACGAGCAGTACTTC. Translating it yields CSAALPRQGNLYEQYF.

This clonotype was counted a single time. The V gene is TRBV5-1, the J gene TRBJ1-2; D is ambiguous. Germline loops: CDR1 SGHRS, CDR2 YFSETQ. The CDR3 is 16 amino acids. Trimming removed 3 bases at V and 1 base at J, with 16 bases between. The CDR3: CASSYSHATINYGYTF. The DNA of the CDR3 is TGCGCCAGCAGCTATTCACACGCGACAATTAACTATGGCTACACCTTC.

The J gene is TRBJ1-2, the V gene TRBV5-1; D remains ambiguous. Trimming shortened V by 0 bases and J by 4 bases, and 10 bases separated the two germline ends. This CDR3 spans 14 amino acids. Germline assignment: CDR1 SGHRS and CDR2 YFSETQ. For the CDR3, the DNA is TGCGCCAGCAGCTTGGAAGCAGGCGCCTATGGCTACACCTTC. Residues: CASSLEAGAYGYTF. The variable domain in full, completed from reference TRBV5-1 and TRBJ1-2, reads KAGVTQTPRYLIKTRGQQVTLSCSPISGHRSVSWYQQTPGQGLQFLFEYFSETQRNKGNFPGRFSGRQFSNSRSEMNVSTLELGDSALYLCASSLEAGAYGYTFGSGTRLTVV.

This rearrangement joins TRBV7-9 to TRBJ2-3, with D possibly matching TRBD1 (5 bases). CDR3 length: 14 amino acids. The V gene lost 1 base and the J gene lost 5 bases, with 10 bases spanning the gap. CDR1 SEHNR and CDR2 FQNEAQ come from the germline V gene (reference sequence). DNA for the CDR3: TGTGCCAGCAGCTTAGTAGGGGTTGGAGATACGCAGTATTTT. Its protein is CASSLVGVGDTQYF. The entire variable domain, with the rest obtained from reference TRBV7-9 and TRBJ2-3, is as follows: DTGVSQNPRHKITKRGQNVTFRCDPISEHNRLYWYRQTLGQGPEFLTYFQNEAQLEKSRLLSDRFSAERPKGSFSTLEIQRTEQGDSAMYLCASSLVGVGDTQYFGPGTRLTVL.